These 11 T cell receptor beta chains originate from one sample sequenced in a study of chemoradiotherapy in HPV16-positive cancers. Assay used: immunoSEQ multiplex PCR; TCRdb lists only in-frame clones, some missing. The sample comprises 20,000 or so clones, approximately 88% of which are singletons, and roughly 3.7% rests with the top ten. This specimen consisted of blood, obtained from a patient who underwent chemoradiotherapy. The receptors stem from a human donor with HPV-associated anogenital cancer.

The chain is built from TRBV6-5 and TRBJ1-1; D unresolved. Germline V lookup: CDR1 MNHEY, CDR2 SVGAGI. CDR3 length: 14 residues. V was pared by 0 bases and J by 3 bases, with 8 bases between. DNA of the CDR3: TGTGCCAGCAGTTACTCGTACGGGGACACTGAAGCTTTCTTT. It encodes CASSYSYGDTEAFF.

The V call is TRBV7-3, the J call TRBJ1-1, with 8 nucleotides matching TRBD1. The V gene's germline CDR1 is SGHTA and CDR2 FQGTGA. Trimming removed 6 bases from V and 10 bases from J; junction bases left unmatched: 10. The CDR3 is 13 residues long. This CDR3 is CASSYPGQGRAFF. Written as DNA, the CDR3 is TGTGCCAGCAGTTATCCCGGACAGGGTAGAGCTTTCTTT.

This sequence joins TRBV2 and TRBJ2-5, with 9 bases aligning to TRBD1. The V segment lost 6 bases and the J segment 5 bases; nucleotides outside the gene matches: 7. This CDR3 has 14 residues. CDR1 SNHLY and CDR2 FYNNEI come from the germline V gene. The CDR3 loop reads CASSYRGPRETQYF. The CDR3 coding sequence is TGTGCCAGCAGCTACAGGGGGCCCCGGGAGACCCAGTACTTC. The variable domain in full, completed from reference TRBV2 and TRBJ2-5, reads EPEVTQTPSHQVTQMGQEVILRCVPISNHLYFYWYRQILGQKVEFLVSFYNNEISEKSEIFDDQFSVERPDGSNFTLKIRSTKLEDSAMYFCASSYRGPRETQYFGPGTRLLVL.

The V and J genes are TRBV7-8 and TRBJ1-5, with no clear D. Trimming pared 0 bases from V and 0 bases from J, leaving 6 bases between. This CDR3 comprises 15 residues. The germline V gene encodes CDR1 SGHVS and CDR2 FQNEAQ. CDR3 residues: CASSLAPVSNQPQHF. DNA for the CDR3: TGTGCCAGCAGCTTAGCTCCTGTTAGCAATCAGCCCCAGCATTTT.

The V and J genes are TRBV5-6 and TRBJ1-5; 7 bases match TRBD1. The germline gives CDR1 SGHDT, CDR2 YYEEEE. With 1 base clipped from V and 4 bases from J, the junction kept 5 bases outside the gene matches. The length of the CDR3 is 15 residues. In nucleotides, the CDR3 is TGTGCCAGCAGCTTGACCGGGACAGAAAATCAGCCCCAGCATTTT. This codes for CASSLTGTENQPQHF. Full variable domain (missing parts from reference TRBV5-6 and TRBJ1-5): DAGVTQSPTHLIKTRGQQVTLRCSPKSGHDTVSWYQQALGQGPQFIFQYYEEEERQRGNFPDRFSGHQFPNYSSELNVNALLLGDSALYLCASSLTGTENQPQHFGDGTRLSIL.

The rearrangement links TRBV19 to TRBJ2-6, with D possibly TRBD1 on 5 matching bases. The CDR3 has 17 amino acids. CDR1 is LNHDA, CDR2 SQIVND, per germline (reference sequence). V was cut by 5 bases and J by 0 bases, with 14 bases left in between. CDR3 sequence reads: CASSESSQVSGANVLTF. The CDR3 DNA reads as TGTGCCAGTAGTGAGTCCTCACAGGTCTCTGGGGCCAACGTCCTGACTTTC.

This chain joins TRBV15 and TRBJ1-1, with no clear D. This CDR3 region has 15 residues. The germline V and J ends were trimmed by 1 base and 1 base, with 10 bases remaining between them. Germline V gene lookup returns CDR1 LNHNV and CDR2 YYDKDF (reference sequence). The CDR3 spells CATSRGALANTEAFF. CDR3 in DNA: TGTGCCACCAGCAGAGGCGCATTGGCGAACACTGAAGCTTTCTTT.

V is TRBV6-5 and J is TRBJ1-1; a possible D gene is TRBD1 (6 bases). The CDR3 sequence is 14 residues long. From germline, CDR1 is MNHEY and CDR2 SVGAGI. Trimming took 2 bases from V and 0 from J, leaving 7 bases between them. In DNA form, the CDR3 reads TGTGCCAGCAGTTACAGGGGGTTGAACACTGAAGCTTTCTTT. Its protein is CASSYRGLNTEAFF.

This chain links TRBV6-1 with TRBJ1-6; no definite D call. The CDR3 spans 14 residues. Per germline, CDR1 MNHNS and CDR2 SASEGT. Trimming cost V 7 bases and J 1 base, with 8 bases left between them. The CDR3 here is CASNGESYNSPLHF. The CDR3 nucleotides read TGTGCCAGCAACGGGGAGTCCTATAATTCACCCCTCCACTTT.

V is TRBV19 and J is TRBJ2-3, with TRBD2 identical over 11 bases. The CDR3 sequence is 17 residues long. Trimming at V came to 5 bases and at J to 6 bases, leaving 13 bases not matched to a gene. Germline-derived CDR1 and CDR2 are LNHDA and SQIVND (reference sequence). This CDR3 is CASSPGLADLGIDTQYF. CDR3 nucleotide sequence: TGTGCCAGTAGTCCGGGACTAGCGGACCTTGGCATCGATACGCAGTATTTT.

This rearrangement joins TRBV18 to TRBJ2-7; D is perhaps TRBD1 (6 bases). This CDR3 spans 14 amino acids. The V and J ends lost 6 bases and 0 bases respectively, with 12 bases between them. CDR1 and CDR2 (germline): KGHSH, LQKENI. As DNA, the CDR3 is TGTGCCAGCTCCCCCGAGGGGGACTCCTACGAGCAGTACTTC. It specifies CASSPEGDSYEQYF.